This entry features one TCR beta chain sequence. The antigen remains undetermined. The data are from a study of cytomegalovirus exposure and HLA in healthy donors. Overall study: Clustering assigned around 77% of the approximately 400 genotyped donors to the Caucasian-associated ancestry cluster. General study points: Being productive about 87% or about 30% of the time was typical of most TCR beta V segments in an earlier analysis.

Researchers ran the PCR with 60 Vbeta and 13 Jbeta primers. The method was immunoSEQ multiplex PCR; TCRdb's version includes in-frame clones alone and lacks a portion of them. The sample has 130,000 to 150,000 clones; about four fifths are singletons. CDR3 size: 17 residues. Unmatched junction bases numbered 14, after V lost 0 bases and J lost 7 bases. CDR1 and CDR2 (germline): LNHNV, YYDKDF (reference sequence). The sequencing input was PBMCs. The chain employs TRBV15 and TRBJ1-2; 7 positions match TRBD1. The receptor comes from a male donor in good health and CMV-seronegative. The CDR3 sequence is CATSRDGTEAFLGGYTF. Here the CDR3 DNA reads TGTGCCACCAGCAGAGACGGGACAGAGGCCTTTCTTGGTGGCTACACCTTC.